The source of this T cell receptor (beta chain) is a study of T cells in Graves' hyperthyroidism and ophthalmopathy. The V gene's germline CDR1 is SNHLY and CDR2 FYNNEI. This CDR3 region has 13 residues. V lost 11 bases, J lost 6 bases, and 17 bases lay in between. This clonotype appeared many times. Researchers took RNA transcripts and amplified the TCR beta CDR3 regions from them. HTBI primers drove first-round RT-PCR of the TCR CDR3. TCRdb reprocessed the multiplex PCR reads via MiXCR and lists one record per CDR3 protein. The profile shows hundreds of thousands of distinct CDR3 sequences, about 14% of them singletons. Participants, patients aged 18 to 65, had newly diagnosed hyperthyroidism with a duration under 2 months.

Sequenced: blood. This TCR came from a woman aged 30 to 39 with Graves' hyperthyroidism that later progressed to Graves' ophthalmopathy. V usage is TRBV2 and J usage is TRBJ1-5; D unresolved. DNA for the CDR3: TGTGCCGGTTCGCCCGAAGCTAGTCAGCCCCAGCATTTT. It is translated as CAGSPEASQPQHF. Variable domain in full (rest from reference TRBV2 and TRBJ1-5): EPEVTQTPSHQVTQMGQEVILRCVPISNHLYFYWYRQILGQKVEFLVSFYNNEISEKSEIFDDQFSVERPDGSNFTLKIRSTKLEDSAMYFCAGSPEASQPQHFGDGTRLSIL.